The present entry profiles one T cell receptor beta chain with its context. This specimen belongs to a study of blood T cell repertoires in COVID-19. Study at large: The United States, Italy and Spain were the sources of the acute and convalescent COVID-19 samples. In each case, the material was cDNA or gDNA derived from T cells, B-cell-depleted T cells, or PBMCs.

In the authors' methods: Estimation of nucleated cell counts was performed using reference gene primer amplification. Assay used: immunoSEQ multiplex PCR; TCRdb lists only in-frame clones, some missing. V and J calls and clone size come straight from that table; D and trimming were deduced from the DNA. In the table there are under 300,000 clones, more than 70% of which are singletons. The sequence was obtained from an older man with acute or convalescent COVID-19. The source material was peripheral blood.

This chain's CDR3 is CASSHTQGLHNSPLHF. The CDR3 DNA reads TGTGCCAGCAGCCACACTCAGGGGTTACACAATTCACCCCTCCACTTT. V usage is TRBV3-1 (or the pseudogene TRBV3-2) and J usage is TRBJ1-6; D perhaps matches TRBD1 (6 bases). Trimming cost V 3 bases and J 7 bases, with 16 bases left between them. The CDR3 extends over 16 amino acids. Germline V gene sequence: CDR1 LGHDT, CDR2 YNNKEL (reference sequence).